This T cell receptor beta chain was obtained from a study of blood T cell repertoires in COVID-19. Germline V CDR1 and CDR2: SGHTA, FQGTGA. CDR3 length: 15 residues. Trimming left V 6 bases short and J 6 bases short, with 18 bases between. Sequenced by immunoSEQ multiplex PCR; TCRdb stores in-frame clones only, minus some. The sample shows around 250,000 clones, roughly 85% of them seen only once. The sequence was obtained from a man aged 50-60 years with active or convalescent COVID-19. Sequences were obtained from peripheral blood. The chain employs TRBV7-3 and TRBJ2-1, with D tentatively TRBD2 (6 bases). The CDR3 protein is CASRAGTHILNEQFF. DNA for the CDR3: TGTGCCAGCAGGGCCGGGACTCACATCCTCAATGAGCAGTTCTTC.